The clone carrying this T cell receptor beta chain has just a few counts. Its antigen is undetermined. This CDR3 contains 14 residues. Trimming took off 4 bases at V and 4 bases at J, with 8 bases between the two ends. The germline V gene encodes CDR1 SGHTA and CDR2 FQGNSA. The record originates from a study of response to subunit inactivated influenza vaccine. General study points: Authors suggested each seasonal influenza vaccination recruits few new T cells.

TCRdb re-analysed the RT-PCR reads in MiXCR, keeping a single row per CDR3 protein. The table lists around 500,000 distinct CDR3 sequences, roughly 11% of them singletons. This receptor was taken from a man aged 50 or older who received an inactivated influenza vaccine. Here the sequenced sample was PBMCs from blood, taken 45 days after vaccination. The rearrangement links TRBV7-2 to TRBJ1-6, with D possibly matching TRBD1 (6 bases). CDR3 loop: CASSSGQYNSPLHF. The CDR3, as DNA: TGTGCCAGCAGCTCCGGACAGTATAATTCACCCCTCCACTTT.